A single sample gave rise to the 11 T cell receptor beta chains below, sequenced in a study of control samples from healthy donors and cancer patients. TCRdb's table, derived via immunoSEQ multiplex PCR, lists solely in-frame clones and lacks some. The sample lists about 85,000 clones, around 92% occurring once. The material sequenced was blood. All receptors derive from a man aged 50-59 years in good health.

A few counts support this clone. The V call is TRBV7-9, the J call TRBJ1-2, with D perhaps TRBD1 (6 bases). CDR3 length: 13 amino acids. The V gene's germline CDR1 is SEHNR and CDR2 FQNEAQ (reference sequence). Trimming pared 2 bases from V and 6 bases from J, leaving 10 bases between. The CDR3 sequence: CASSLWTADGYTF. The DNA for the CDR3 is TGTGCCAGCAGCTTATGGACAGCTGATGGCTACACCTTC.

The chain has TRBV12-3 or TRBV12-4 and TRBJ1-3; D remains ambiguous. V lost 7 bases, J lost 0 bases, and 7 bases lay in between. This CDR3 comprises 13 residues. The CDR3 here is CASTDTSGNTIYF. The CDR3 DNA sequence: TGTGCCAGCACCGACACCTCTGGAAACACCATATATTTT.

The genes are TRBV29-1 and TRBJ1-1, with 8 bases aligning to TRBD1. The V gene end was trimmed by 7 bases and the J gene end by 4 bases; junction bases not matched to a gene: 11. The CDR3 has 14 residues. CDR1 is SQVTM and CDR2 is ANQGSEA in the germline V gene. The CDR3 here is CSARSQGAGTEAFF. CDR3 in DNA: TGCAGCGCCCGATCTCAGGGGGCGGGCACTGAAGCTTTCTTT.

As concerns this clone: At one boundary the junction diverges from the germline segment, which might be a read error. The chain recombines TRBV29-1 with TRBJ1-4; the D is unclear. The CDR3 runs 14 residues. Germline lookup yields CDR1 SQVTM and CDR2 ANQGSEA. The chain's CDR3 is CSVEAGKMGEKLFF. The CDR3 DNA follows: TGCAGCGTGGAAGCCGGGAAGATGGGAGAAAAACTGTTTTTT.

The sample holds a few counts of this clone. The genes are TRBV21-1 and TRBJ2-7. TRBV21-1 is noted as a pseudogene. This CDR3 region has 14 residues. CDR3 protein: CARSLSQSSYEQYF. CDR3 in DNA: TGTGCCAGGTCACTATCACAGAGCTCCTACGAGCAGTACTTC.

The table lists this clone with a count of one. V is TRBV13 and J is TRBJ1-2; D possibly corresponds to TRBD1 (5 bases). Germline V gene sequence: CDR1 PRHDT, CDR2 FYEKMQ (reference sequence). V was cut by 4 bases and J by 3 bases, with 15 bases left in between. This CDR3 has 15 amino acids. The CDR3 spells CASSSIGPGHYGYTF. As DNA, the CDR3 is TGTGCCAGCAGCTCCATAGGCCCGGGGCACTATGGCTACACCTTC.

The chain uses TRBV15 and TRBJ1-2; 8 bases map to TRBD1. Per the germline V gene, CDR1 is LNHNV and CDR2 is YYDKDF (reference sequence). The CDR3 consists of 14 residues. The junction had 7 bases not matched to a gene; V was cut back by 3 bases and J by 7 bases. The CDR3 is CATSSGDRGRGYTF. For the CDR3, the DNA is TGTGCCACCAGCAGTGGCGACAGGGGACGTGGCTACACCTTC.

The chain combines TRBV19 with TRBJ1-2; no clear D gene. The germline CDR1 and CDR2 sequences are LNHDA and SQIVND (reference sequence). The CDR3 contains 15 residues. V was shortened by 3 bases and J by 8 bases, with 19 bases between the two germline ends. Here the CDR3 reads CASSMPPYQMGGYTF. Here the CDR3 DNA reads TGTGCCAGTAGTATGCCGCCTTATCAGATGGGGGGCTACACCTTC.

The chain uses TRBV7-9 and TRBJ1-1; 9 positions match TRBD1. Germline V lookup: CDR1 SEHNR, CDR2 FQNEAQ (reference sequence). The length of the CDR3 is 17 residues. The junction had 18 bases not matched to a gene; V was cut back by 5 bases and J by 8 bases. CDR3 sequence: CASSRGFETGGPREAFF. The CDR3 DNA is TGTGCCAGCAGCCGTGGTTTTGAGACAGGGGGTCCCCGGGAAGCTTTCTTT.

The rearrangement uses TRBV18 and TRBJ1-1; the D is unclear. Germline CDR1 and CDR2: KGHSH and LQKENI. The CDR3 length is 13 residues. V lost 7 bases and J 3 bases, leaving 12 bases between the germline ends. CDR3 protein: CASLHDTDTEAFF. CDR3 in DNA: TGTGCCAGCTTACACGACACGGACACTGAAGCTTTCTTT.

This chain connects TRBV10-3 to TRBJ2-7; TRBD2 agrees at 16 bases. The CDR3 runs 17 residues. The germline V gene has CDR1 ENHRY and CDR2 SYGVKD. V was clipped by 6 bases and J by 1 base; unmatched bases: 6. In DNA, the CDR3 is TGTGCCATCAGCGCCGGGACTAGCGGGGGGGGATCCTACGAGCAGTACTTC. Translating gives CAISAGTSGGGSYEQYF.